Detailed here is one TCR beta chain. This sample is part of a study of blood T cell repertoires in COVID-19. The germline gives CDR1 DFQATT, CDR2 SNEGSKA (reference sequence). V shed 6 bases, J shed 4 bases, and the junction held 14 bases outside the gene matches. The CDR3 extends over 16 amino acids. Individuals aged about 18 to 95 years were recruited from about two dozen US areas. Cohorts were assigned according to the clinical history that participants reported. Cohort 3 donors were reported recovered after two negative PCRs, clearance, or symptom resolution. Sequencing was performed with immunoSEQ multiplex PCR; in TCRdb, only in-frame clones are kept and a portion is missing. The sample lists 180,000 or so clones, 65% to 85% occurring once.

Specimen: PBMCs or T cells enriched from blood (not recorded which). This TCR came from a man aged 35-49 years who had recovered from COVID-19. V gene TRBV20-1 combines with J gene TRBJ2-1, with 8 bases matching TRBD2. CDR3 in amino acids: CSASPLAGRRYNEQFF. The CDR3 DNA is TGCAGTGCCAGTCCCTTAGCGGGGCGCAGGTACAATGAGCAGTTCTTC.